The entry that follows covers one TCR beta chain sequence. V shed 0 bases and J shed 13 bases, with 16 bases lying between them. The CDR3 has 13 amino acids. Germline values: CDR1 SGDLS, CDR2 YYNGEE. The authors' processing: The assay estimated nucleated cells by amplifying reference gene primers. The table came from immunoSEQ multiplex PCR; TCRdb's copy has only in-frame clones and leaves some out. V and J calls and clone size are given by that table; D and trimming were obtained from the DNA. In the table there are tens of thousands of clones, around 84% of which are singletons. The data were taken from a study of blood T cell repertoires in COVID-19. Whole-study context: Donors in the United States, Italy and Spain gave samples during acute or convalescent COVID-19. Sources were T cells, B-cell-depleted T cells, or PBMCs; the material itself was cDNA or gDNA.

The sample consisted of peripheral blood. The rearrangement uses TRBV9 and TRBJ1-1, with D possibly matching TRBD1 (5 bases). The receptor was isolated from a human donor in a cohort sampled during active COVID-19. The chain's CDR3 is CASSVGTPEDRFF. CDR3 DNA: TGTGCCAGCAGCGTAGGGACACCTGAAGATCGTTTCTTT. Looking up the rest from reference TRBV9 and TRBJ1-1 gives the full variable domain: DSGVTQTPKHLITATGQRVTLRCSPRSGDLSVYWYQQSLDQGLQFLIQYYNGEERAKGNILERFSAQQFPDLHSELNLSSLELGDSALYFCASSVGTPEDRFFGQGTRLTVV.